The 22 T cell receptor beta chains below come from one sample, sequenced in a study of cytomegalovirus exposure and HLA in healthy donors. The PCR ran on 60 Vbeta and 13 Jbeta primers. TCRdb's table, derived via immunoSEQ multiplex PCR, lists solely in-frame clones and lacks some. The sample consists of about 180,000 clones, over 70% of them appearing once. Sample: PBMCs. The receptor set was obtained from a woman between 25 and 40 years old in good health and CMV-seronegative.

The chain has TRBV9 and TRBJ2-5, with 13 nucleotides matching TRBD2. Germline V gives CDR1 SGDLS, CDR2 YYNGEE. The CDR3 has 19 residues. Trimming removed 4 bases from V and 3 bases from J; junction bases left unmatched: 15. The CDR3 DNA follows: TGTGCCAGCAGCCCTTCGCCGGGACTAGCGGGGTCTGGTGAAGAGACCCAGTACTTC. Residues: CASSPSPGLAGSGEETQYF.

The chain uses TRBV27 and TRBJ1-2; TRBD1 aligns across 8 bases. V dropped 1 base and J dropped 1; count of bases not matched to a gene: 5. CDR1 and CDR2 from the germline V gene are MNHEY and SMNVEV (reference sequence). The CDR3 covers 16 residues. This chain's CDR3 is CASSLWGTGGNYGYTF. CDR3 sequence (DNA): TGTGCCAGCAGTTTATGGGGAACAGGGGGTAACTATGGCTACACCTTC.

This chain uses TRBV7-8 with TRBJ2-5; 10 nucleotides agree with TRBD2. The CDR3 loop spans 13 amino acids. V trimming: 3 bases; J trimming: 5 bases; junction bases outside the gene matches: 0. Germline V gives CDR1 SGHVS, CDR2 FQNEAQ. CDR3: CASSLGLAETQYF. The CDR3 DNA follows: TGTGCCAGCAGCTTGGGACTAGCGGAGACCCAGTACTTC.

This sequence joins TRBV27 and TRBJ2-5; 15 positions match TRBD2. The V gene end was trimmed by 5 bases and the J gene end by 2 bases; junction bases not matched to a gene: 0. In germline, CDR1 is MNHEY, CDR2 SMNVEV (reference sequence). There are 15 residues in the CDR3. The CDR3 coding sequence is TGTGCCAGCAGTGGACTAGCGGGGGGGCAAGAGACCCAGTACTTC. Its protein product is CASSGLAGGQETQYF.

The chain joins TRBV11-2 to TRBJ2-1, with D possibly TRBD1 on 5 matching bases. Per germline, CDR1 SGHAT and CDR2 FQNNGV. The V gene lost 5 bases and the J gene lost 9 bases, with 17 bases spanning the gap. This CDR3 region has 14 residues. CDR3 bases: TGTGCCAGCAGCAGCAAAGGGGTCGAGGCTGAGCAGTTCTTC. It codes for CASSSKGVEAEQFF.

Worth noting for this clone: One end of the junction does not line up with germline, which may come from a read error. The chain links TRBV7-7 to TRBJ2-5; D unclear. The V gene's germline CDR1 is SSHAT and CDR2 FNYEAQ (reference sequence). CDR3 length: 13 amino acids. CDR3 nucleotides: TGTGCTAGCAGCTTATTATCTCAAGAGACCCAGTACTTC. Translation gives CASSLLSQETQYF.

V and J are TRBV25-1 and TRBJ2-5; TRBD2 is a possible D gene (6 bases). The end of the DNA fits TRBJ2-7 better, so the J call may be wrong. There are 18 residues in the CDR3. Germline CDR1 and CDR2: MGHDK and SYGVNS. For the CDR3, the DNA is TGTGCCAGCAGTCCTACCGGGGAGGCCGACTACTACTACTACGAGCAGTACTTC. Amino acid sequence: CASSPTGEADYYYYEQYF.

The genes are TRBV7-6 and TRBJ2-3; 9 bases line up with TRBD2. Germline CDR1 is SGHVS and CDR2 is FNYEAQ. CDR3 length: 16 amino acids. V lost 1 base, J lost 2 bases, and 4 bases stayed unmatched. This chain's CDR3 is CASSLVPSGVTDTQYF. The DNA of the CDR3 is TGTGCCAGCAGCTTAGTTCCTAGCGGGGTCACAGATACGCAGTATTTT. The full variable domain, its missing parts supplied by reference TRBV7-6 and TRBJ2-3, is GAGVSQSPRYKVTKRGQDVALRCDPISGHVSLYWYRQALGQGPEFLTYFNYEAQQDKSGLPNDRFSAERPEGSISTLTIQRTEQRDSAMYRCASSLVPSGVTDTQYFGPGTRLTVL.

CDR3 amino acids: CASSLENEGQGWYEYGELFF. The CDR3, as DNA: TGTGCCAGCAGCTTAGAAAACGAGGGACAGGGATGGTATGAGTACGGGGAGCTGTTTTTT. The V gene is TRBV11-3, the J gene TRBJ2-2, with 9 bases aligning to TRBD1. V lost 0 bases, J lost 7 bases, and 18 bases stayed unmatched. The CDR3 sequence is 20 residues long. Germline CDR1 reads SGHNT; CDR2 reads YENEEA.

The chain carries TRBV9 and TRBJ2-7, with D possibly being TRBD2 (5 bases). Trimming left V 0 bases short and J 1 base short, with 8 bases between. CDR3 size: 14 residues. The germline V gene has CDR1 SGDLS and CDR2 YYNGEE. The CDR3 is CASSVDGESYEQYF. The CDR3 DNA sequence: TGTGCCAGCAGCGTAGATGGGGAGTCCTACGAGCAGTACTTC.

The chain recombines TRBV30 with TRBJ2-3; D might be TRBD2 (6 bases). The CDR3 extends over 14 amino acids. The V gene lost 5 bases and the J gene lost 2 bases, with 14 bases spanning the gap. Per germline, CDR1 GTSNPN and CDR2 SVGIG (reference sequence). The CDR3 nucleotides are TGTGCCTGGGGTGGCGGGACTTACACAGATACGCAGTATTTT. Amino acids: CAWGGGTYTDTQYF. Based on the CDR3 plus reference TRBV30 and TRBJ2-3, the full variable domain is SQTIHQWPATLVQPVGSPLSLECTVEGTSNPNLYWYRQAAGRGLQLLFYSVGIGQISSEVPQNLSASRPQDRQFILSSKKLLLSDSGFYLCAWGGGTYTDTQYFGPGTRLTVL.

This chain joins TRBV11-3 and TRBJ2-3; 12 bases align to TRBD2. V dropped 5 bases and J dropped 10; count of bases not matched to a gene: 13. This CDR3 comprises 16 residues. Germline V gene sequence: CDR1 SGHNT, CDR2 YENEEA. In DNA form, the CDR3 reads TGTGCCAGCAGCCTGGGGCTAGCGGGAGGGCCTCTTCCGCAGTATTTT. It yields the protein CASSLGLAGGPLPQYF. The full variable domain, in which reference TRBV11-3 and TRBJ2-3 provide the parts outside the CDR3, is EAGVVQSPRYKIIEKKQPVAFWCNPISGHNTLYWYLQNLGQGPELLIRYENEEAVDDSQLPKDRFSAERLKGVDSTLKIQPAELGDSAVYLCASSLGLAGGPLPQYFGPGTRLTVL.

The genes are TRBV7-2 and TRBJ2-3; TRBD2 aligns across 9 bases. The CDR3 consists of 14 residues. Germline assignment: CDR1 SGHTA and CDR2 FQGNSA. V gave up 4 bases and J gave up 4 bases; unmatched junction bases: 3. This chain's CDR3 is CASSSTSGSDTQYF. The CDR3 DNA sequence: TGTGCCAGCAGCTCGACTAGCGGATCAGATACGCAGTATTTT.

J is TRBJ1-6 and V is TRBV9; TRBD1 matches 9 bases. The CDR3 consists of 15 residues. Germline V gene data show CDR1 as SGDLS and CDR2 as YYNGEE. V gave up 3 bases and J gave up 9 bases; unmatched junction bases: 7. CDR3 protein: CASSEGTGRTSPLHF. In nucleotides, the CDR3 is TGTGCCAGCAGCGAGGGGACAGGGCGAACTTCACCCCTCCACTTT.

The V and J genes are TRBV27 and TRBJ2-1, with TRBD2 matching 8 bases. The CDR3 spans 14 residues. Germline V gene sequence: CDR1 MNHEY, CDR2 SMNVEV (reference sequence). The trim removed 5 bases at V and 4 bases at J, leaving 4 bases unmatched. CDR3 DNA: TGTGCCAGCAGTCGGACTAGCCTTTACAATGAGCAGTTCTTC. This gives the protein CASSRTSLYNEQFF.

The rearrangement joins TRBV7-3 to TRBJ2-7; perhaps TRBD2 as D (6 bases). Germline V gene data show CDR1 as SGHTA and CDR2 as FQGTGA. This CDR3 comprises 16 residues. V was clipped by 5 bases and J by 2 bases, with 19 bases between them. The CDR3 sequence: CASSPTAASVPYEQYF. CDR3 DNA sequence: TGTGCCAGCAGCCCAACCGCGGCTAGCGTTCCCTACGAGCAGTACTTC.

This sequence joins TRBV18 and TRBJ1-6; TRBD1 agrees at 9 bases. The germline CDR1 and CDR2 sequences are KGHSH and LQKENI. The CDR3 length is 16 residues. V gave up 5 bases and J gave up 5 bases; unmatched junction bases: 7. CDR3 sequence (DNA): TGTGCCAGCTCAGATGGGACAGGGACGAATAATTCACCCCTCCACTTT. It codes for CASSDGTGTNNSPLHF.

The chain couples TRBV6-4 to TRBJ2-1; D is ambiguous. Germline lookup yields CDR1 MRHNA and CDR2 SNTAGT. V lost 6 bases and J lost 0, with 12 bases in between. The CDR3 spans 15 residues. The CDR3 DNA reads as TGTGCCAGCAGCCCTCAACCAGGCTCCTACAATGAGCAGTTCTTC. It specifies CASSPQPGSYNEQFF.

CDR3 sequence (DNA): TGCAGCGTTGAATTAGTAGGGGTCGAGACCCAGTACTTC. As protein: CSVELVGVETQYF. J is TRBJ2-5 and V is TRBV29-1, with D tentatively TRBD1 (5 bases). Trimming removed 2 bases from V and 5 bases from J, with 12 bases in between. Germline V gene data show CDR1 as SQVTM and CDR2 as ANQGSEA. CDR3 length: 13 residues.

This sequence joins TRBV9 and TRBJ1-1; 10 bases fit TRBD1. This CDR3 region has 19 residues. CDR1 SGDLS and CDR2 YYNGEE come from the germline V gene. Unmatched junction bases numbered 19, after V lost 4 bases and J lost 4 bases. The CDR3 region has the DNA TGTGCCAGCAGCCACGCCTCCGGGACAGGGGATGTCCGGGGCACTGAAGCTTTCTTT. Protein product: CASSHASGTGDVRGTEAFF.

The chain links TRBV28 to TRBJ2-7; 14 bases align to TRBD2. The length of the CDR3 is 15 residues. V shed 5 bases and J 6 bases; nucleotides not matched to a gene: 6. From germline, CDR1 is MDHEN and CDR2 SYDVKM. The CDR3 nucleotides are TGTGCCAGCAGTCATGGACTAGCGGGAGGTCGCGAGCAGTACTTC. Its translation: CASSHGLAGGREQYF. The full variable domain, its missing parts supplied by reference TRBV28 and TRBJ2-7, is DVKVTQSSRYLVKRTGEKVFLECVQDMDHENMFWYRQDPGLGLRLIYFSYDVKMKEKGDIPEGYSVSREKKERFSLILESASTNQTSMYLCASSHGLAGGREQYFGPGTRLTVT.

The chain couples TRBV27 to TRBJ2-5; 8 bases agree with TRBD1. The J call could be wrong; TRBJ2-7 is a better fit for the DNA end. There are 16 residues in the CDR3. The V gene's germline CDR1 is MNHEY and CDR2 SMNVEV (reference sequence). The CDR3 DNA follows: TGTGCCAGCGCTGACCCACAGGGGGTCTTCGCCTACGAGCAGTACTTC. The encoded protein is CASADPQGVFAYEQYF.